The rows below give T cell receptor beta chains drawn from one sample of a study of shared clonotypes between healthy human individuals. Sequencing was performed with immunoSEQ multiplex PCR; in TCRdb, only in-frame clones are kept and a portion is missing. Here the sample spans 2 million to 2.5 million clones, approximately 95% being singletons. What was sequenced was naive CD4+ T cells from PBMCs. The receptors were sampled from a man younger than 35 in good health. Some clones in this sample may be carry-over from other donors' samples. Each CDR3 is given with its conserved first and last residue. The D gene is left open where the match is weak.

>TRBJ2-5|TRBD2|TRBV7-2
CASSSLLAGGPETQYF
TGTGCCAGCAGCTCGCTCCTAGCGGGAGGCCCAGAGACCCAGTACTTC
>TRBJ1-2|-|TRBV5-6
CASSLWWEEAAF
TGTGCCAGCAGCTTGTGGTGGGAGGAGGCTGCCTTC
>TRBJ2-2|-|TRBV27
CASSSLSRGRREAGELFF
TGTGCCAGCAGTTCCTTATCTAGGGGACGGCGAGAAGCCGGGGAGCTGTTTTTT
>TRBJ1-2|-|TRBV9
CASSVDGDGPYGYTF
TGTGCCAGCAGCGTAGATGGGGACGGACCCTATGGCTACACCTTC
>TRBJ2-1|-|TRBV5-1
CASSWQTSYNEQFF
TGCGCCAGCAGCTGGCAGACCAGCTACAATGAGCAGTTCTTC
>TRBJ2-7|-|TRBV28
CASSLVWGSRPPNRAKVTYEQYF
TGTGCCAGCAGTTTAGTCTGGGGGTCCCGGCCCCCAAACAGGGCAAAGGTAACGTACGAGCAGTACTTC
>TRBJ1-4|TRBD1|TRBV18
CASSPVQGQWGEKLFF
TGTGCCAGCTCCCCTGTCCAGGGACAGTGGGGTGAAAAACTGTTTTTT
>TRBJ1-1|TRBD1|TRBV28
CASSGTEQMNTEAFF
TGTGCCAGCAGCGGGACAGAGCAAATGAACACTGAAGCTTTCTTT
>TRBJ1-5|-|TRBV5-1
CASSLTGQNQPQHF
TGCGCCAGCAGCTTGACTGGTCAGAATCAGCCCCAGCATTTT
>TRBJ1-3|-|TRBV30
CAWSEGHNVPSGNTIYF
TGTGCCTGGAGTGAGGGGCACAATGTTCCTTCTGGAAACACCATATATTTT
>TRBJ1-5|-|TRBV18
CASSPEQGSNQPQHF
TGTGCCAGCTCACCGGAACAGGGAAGCAATCAGCCCCAGCATTTT
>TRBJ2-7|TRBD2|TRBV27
CASSPGLPYEQYF
TGTGCCAGCAGTCCGGGACTACCTTACGAGCAGTACTTC
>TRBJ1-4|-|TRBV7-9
CASSDRALNEKLFF
TGTGCCAGCAGCGACCGGGCCCTGAATGAAAAACTGTTTTTT